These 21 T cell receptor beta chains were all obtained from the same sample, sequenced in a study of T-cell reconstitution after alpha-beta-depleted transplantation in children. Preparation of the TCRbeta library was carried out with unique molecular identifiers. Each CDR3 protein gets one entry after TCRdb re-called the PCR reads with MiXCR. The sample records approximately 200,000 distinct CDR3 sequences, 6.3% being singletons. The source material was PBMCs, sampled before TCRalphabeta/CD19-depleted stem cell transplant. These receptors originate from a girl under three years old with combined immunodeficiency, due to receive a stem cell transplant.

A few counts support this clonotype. The CDR3: CALISSGGVPDTQYF. The CDR3 bases are TGTGCCTTAATTAGTAGCGGGGGAGTACCAGATACGCAGTATTTT. V gene TRBV30 combines with J gene TRBJ2-3; 9 bases are shared with TRBD2. Germline CDR1 reads GTSNPN; CDR2 reads SVGIG (reference sequence). Trimming removed 7 bases from V and 4 bases from J; junction bases left unmatched: 12. The CDR3 is 15 amino acids.

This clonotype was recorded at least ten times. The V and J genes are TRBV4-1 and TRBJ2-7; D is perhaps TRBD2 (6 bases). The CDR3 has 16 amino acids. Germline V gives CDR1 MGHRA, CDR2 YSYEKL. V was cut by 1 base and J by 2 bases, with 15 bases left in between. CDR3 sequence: CASSQGIVAAPYEQYF. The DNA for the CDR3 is TGCGCCAGCAGCCAAGGTATTGTAGCGGCCCCCTACGAGCAGTACTTC.

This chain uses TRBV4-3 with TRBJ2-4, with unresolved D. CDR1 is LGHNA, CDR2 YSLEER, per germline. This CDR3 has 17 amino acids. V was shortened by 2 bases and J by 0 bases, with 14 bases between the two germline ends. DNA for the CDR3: TGCGCCAGCAGCCAATTAGGGCCAGGTCTAGCCAAAAACATTCAGTACTTC. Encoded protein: CASSQLGPGLAKNIQYF.

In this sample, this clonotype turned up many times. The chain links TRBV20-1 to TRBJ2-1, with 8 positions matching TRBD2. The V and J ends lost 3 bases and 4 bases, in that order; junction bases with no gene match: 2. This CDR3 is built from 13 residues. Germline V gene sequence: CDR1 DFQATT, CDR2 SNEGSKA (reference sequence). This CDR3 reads CSASAGGYNEQFF. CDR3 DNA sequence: TGCAGTGCTAGCGCGGGAGGTTACAATGAGCAGTTCTTC.

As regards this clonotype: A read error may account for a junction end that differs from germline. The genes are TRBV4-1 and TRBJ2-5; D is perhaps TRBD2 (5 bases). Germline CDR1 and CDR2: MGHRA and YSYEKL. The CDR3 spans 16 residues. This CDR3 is CAGSQSLLATLETQYF. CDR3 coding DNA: TGCGCCGGCAGCCAATCTCTCTTAGCGACTTTAGAGACCCAGTACTTC.

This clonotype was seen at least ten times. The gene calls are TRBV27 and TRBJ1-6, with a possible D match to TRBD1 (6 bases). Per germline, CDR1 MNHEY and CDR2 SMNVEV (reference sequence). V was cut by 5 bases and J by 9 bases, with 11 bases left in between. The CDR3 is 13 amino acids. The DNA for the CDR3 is TGTGCCAGCAGTCTAAAAGGGGGTTCACCCCTCCACTTT. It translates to CASSLKGGSPLHF.

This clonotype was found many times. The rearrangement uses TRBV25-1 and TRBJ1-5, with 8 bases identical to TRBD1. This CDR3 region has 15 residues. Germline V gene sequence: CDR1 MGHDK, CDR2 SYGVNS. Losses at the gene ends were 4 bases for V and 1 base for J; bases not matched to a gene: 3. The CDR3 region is CASSGTGGSNQPQHF. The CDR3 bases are TGTGCCAGCAGTGGAACAGGGGGGAGCAATCAGCCCCAGCATTTT.

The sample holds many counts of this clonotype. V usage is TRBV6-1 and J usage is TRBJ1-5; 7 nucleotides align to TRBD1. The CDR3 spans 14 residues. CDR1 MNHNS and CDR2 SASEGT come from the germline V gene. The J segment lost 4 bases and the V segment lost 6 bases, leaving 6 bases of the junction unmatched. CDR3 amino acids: CASSQDRYNQPQHF. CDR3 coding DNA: TGTGCCAGCAGCCAGGACAGGTATAATCAGCCCCAGCATTTT.

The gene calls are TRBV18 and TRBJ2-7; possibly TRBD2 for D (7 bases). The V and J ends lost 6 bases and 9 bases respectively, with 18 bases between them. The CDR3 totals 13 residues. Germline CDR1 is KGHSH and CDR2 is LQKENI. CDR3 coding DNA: TGTGCCAGCTCGCCGGCGGGGGCCAGGGGGCAGTACTTC. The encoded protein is CASSPAGARGQYF.

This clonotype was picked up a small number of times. This CDR3 reads CASSFVGASGYTF. The CDR3, as DNA: TGTGCCAGCAGTTTCGTCGGTGCGTCTGGCTACACCTTC. The chain uses TRBV12-3 or TRBV12-4 and TRBJ1-2; no clear D gene. This CDR3 has 13 residues. V lost 3 bases and J lost 7, with 12 bases in between.

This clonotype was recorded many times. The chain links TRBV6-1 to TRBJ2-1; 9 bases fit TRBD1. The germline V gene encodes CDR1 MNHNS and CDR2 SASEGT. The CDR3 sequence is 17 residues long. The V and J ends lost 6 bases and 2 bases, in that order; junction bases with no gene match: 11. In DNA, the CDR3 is TGTGCCAGCAGACCCTTTGTTGGGACAGGGCCCTACAATGAGCAGTTCTTC. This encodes CASRPFVGTGPYNEQFF.

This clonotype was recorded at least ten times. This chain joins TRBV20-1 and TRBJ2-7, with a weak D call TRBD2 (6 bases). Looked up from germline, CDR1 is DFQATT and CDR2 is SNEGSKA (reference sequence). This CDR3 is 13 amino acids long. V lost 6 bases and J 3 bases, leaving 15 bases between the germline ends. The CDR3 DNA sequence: TGCAGTGCCTCGCGGCGGGGATACTACGAGCAGTACTTC. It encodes CSASRRGYYEQYF.

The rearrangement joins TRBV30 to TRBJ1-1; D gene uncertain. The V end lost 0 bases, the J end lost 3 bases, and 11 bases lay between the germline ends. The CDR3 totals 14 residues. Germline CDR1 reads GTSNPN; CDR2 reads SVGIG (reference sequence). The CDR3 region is CAWSVRARHTEAFF. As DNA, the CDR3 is TGTGCCTGGAGTGTAAGGGCCAGACACACTGAAGCTTTCTTT.

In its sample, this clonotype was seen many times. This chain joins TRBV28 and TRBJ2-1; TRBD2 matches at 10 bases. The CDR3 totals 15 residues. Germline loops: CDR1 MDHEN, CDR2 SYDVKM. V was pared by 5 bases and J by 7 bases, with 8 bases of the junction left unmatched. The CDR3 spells CASSLAGANKNEQFF. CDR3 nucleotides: TGTGCCAGCAGTCTAGCGGGAGCTAATAAAAATGAGCAGTTCTTC.

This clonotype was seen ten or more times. The CDR3, as DNA: TGTGCCAGCAGCCAAGACAGGCTTGGGTACAATGAGCAGTTCTTC. Protein product: CASSQDRLGYNEQFF. The genes are TRBV3-1 and TRBJ2-1; no clear D. The CDR3 is 15 amino acids. V was pared by 0 bases and J by 4 bases, with 10 bases between. Germline CDR1 and CDR2: LGHDT and YNNKEL (reference sequence).

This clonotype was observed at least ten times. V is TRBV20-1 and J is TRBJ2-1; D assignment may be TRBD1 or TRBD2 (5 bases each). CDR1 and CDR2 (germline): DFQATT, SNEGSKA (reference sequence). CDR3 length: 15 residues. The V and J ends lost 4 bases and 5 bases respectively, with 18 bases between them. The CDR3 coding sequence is TGCAGTGCTAATCCCGAGGGGCGGAAGGACAATGAGCAGTTCTTC. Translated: CSANPEGRKDNEQFF.

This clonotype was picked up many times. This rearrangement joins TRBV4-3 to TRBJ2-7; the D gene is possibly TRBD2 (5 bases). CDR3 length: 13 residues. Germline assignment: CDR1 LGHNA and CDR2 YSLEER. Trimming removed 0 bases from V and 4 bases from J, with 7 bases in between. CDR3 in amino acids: CASSQEEAYEQYF. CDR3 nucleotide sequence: TGCGCCAGCAGCCAAGAGGAGGCTTACGAGCAGTACTTC.

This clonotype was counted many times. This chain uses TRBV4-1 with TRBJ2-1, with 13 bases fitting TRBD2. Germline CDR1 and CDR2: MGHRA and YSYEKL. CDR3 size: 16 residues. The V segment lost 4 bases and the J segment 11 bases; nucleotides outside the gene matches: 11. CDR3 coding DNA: TGCGCCAGCAGCCGGGACAGGACTAGCGGGGGACCTCAGCAGTTCTTC. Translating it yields CASSRDRTSGGPQQFF.

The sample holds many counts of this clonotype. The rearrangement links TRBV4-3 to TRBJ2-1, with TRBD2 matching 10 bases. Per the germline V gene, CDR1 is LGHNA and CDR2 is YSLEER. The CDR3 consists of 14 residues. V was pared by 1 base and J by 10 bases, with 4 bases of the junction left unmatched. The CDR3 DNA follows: TGCGCCAGCAGCCAAGTAAGGACTAGCGGCGAGCAGTTCTTC. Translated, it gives CASSQVRTSGEQFF.

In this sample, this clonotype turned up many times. In nucleotides, the CDR3 is TGTGCCAGCAGCCTCGACAGGGTTGAAGAAGCTTTCTTT. Its translation: CASSLDRVEEAFF. This rearrangement joins TRBV9 to TRBJ1-1; TRBD1 matches at 7 bases. The CDR3 covers 13 residues. CDR1 is SGDLS, CDR2 YYNGEE, per germline. V shed 4 bases, J shed 8 bases, and the junction held 8 bases outside the gene matches.

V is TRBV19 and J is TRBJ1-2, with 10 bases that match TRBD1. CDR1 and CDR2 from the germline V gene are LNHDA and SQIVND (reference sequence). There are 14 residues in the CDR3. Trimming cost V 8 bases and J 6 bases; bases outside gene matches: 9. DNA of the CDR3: TGTGCCAGTCTCCTTACTGGGACAGGGGATGGCTACACCTTC. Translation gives CASLLTGTGDGYTF.